The T cell receptor beta chain described here comes from a study of radiotherapy plus CTLA-4 blockade in lung cancer. About the research overall: Objective responses emerged in over 15% of patients, and roughly 28% attained disease control.

Repertoires were generated with immunoSEQ multiplex PCR, while TCRdb's copy carries only in-frame clones and drops some. The sample lists 60,000 to 70,000 clones, roughly 85% occurring once. Patients with chemo-refractory metastatic non-small-cell lung cancer received focal radiation plus CTLA-4 blockade with ipilimumab. The TCR sequence derives from a human donor with non-small cell lung cancer who had a complete response to radiotherapy plus ipilimumab. The sample consisted of peripheral blood, taken from a patient treated with radiotherapy plus ipilimumab.

The CDR3 loop reads CASSPTHTPSSYNEQFF. The CDR3, as DNA: TGTGCCAGCAGCCCCACCCACACCCCAAGCTCCTACAATGAGCAGTTCTTC. The V call is TRBV5-6, the J call TRBJ2-1; D gene uncertain. This CDR3 comprises 17 residues. V was clipped by 4 bases and J by 0 bases, with 17 bases between them. Looked up from germline, CDR1 is SGHDT and CDR2 is YYEEEE.